Detailed here is one T cell receptor (beta chain). The sample comes from a study of cytomegalovirus exposure and HLA in healthy donors. Turning to the study itself: Early released data comprised around 79 million unique TCRs from HLA-typed donors.

This PCR relied on a set of 60 Vbeta primers and 13 Jbeta primers. Profiling relied on immunoSEQ multiplex PCR, and the TCRdb table lists in-frame clones only, not all of them. This repertoire shows roughly 150,000 clones, 75% to 85% found once; its top ten account for approximately 5.6%. Sequenced input: PBMCs. The receptor was isolated from a woman aged 40-49 years in good health and CMV-seropositive.

CDR3 protein: CASSPTSGTGGELFF. The DNA of the CDR3 is TGTGCCAGCTCACCAACTAGCGGGACAGGCGGGGAGCTGTTTTTT. V is TRBV18 and J is TRBJ2-2; 10 positions agree with TRBD2. V lost 2 bases, J lost 7 bases, and 4 bases stayed unmatched. Germline assignment: CDR1 KGHSH and CDR2 LQKENI. The length of the CDR3 is 15 residues.